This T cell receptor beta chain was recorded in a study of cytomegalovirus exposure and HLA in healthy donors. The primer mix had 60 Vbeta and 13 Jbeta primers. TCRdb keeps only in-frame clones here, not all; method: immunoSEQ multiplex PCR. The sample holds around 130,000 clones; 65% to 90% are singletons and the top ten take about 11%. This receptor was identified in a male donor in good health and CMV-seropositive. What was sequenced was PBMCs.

This CDR3 reads CASSPLTGLHDQPQHF. CDR3 nucleotide sequence: TGTGCCAGCAGTCCTTTGACAGGGTTACATGATCAGCCCCAGCATTTT. The chain uses TRBV28 and TRBJ1-5; 7 positions agree with TRBD1. The length of the CDR3 is 16 residues. V was pared by 5 bases and J by 5 bases, with 12 bases of the junction left unmatched. Per the germline V gene, CDR1 is MDHEN and CDR2 is SYDVKM.